Below, 10 T cell receptor beta chains from the same sample are listed, as sequenced in a study of T-cell memory formation after mild COVID-19. TCRdb analysed the 5' RACE reads with MiXCR anew, one entry per CDR3 protein. Of 200,000 to 300,000 distinct CDR3 sequences in the sample, approximately 15% are singletons; the top ten hold 2.1%. Sequenced sample: PBMCs or a T cell subset sorted from them (not recorded which). The source of these receptors is an adult woman who had mild COVID-19 (a few samples of this study predate the infection). Cell type and time point are not known.

The J gene is TRBJ2-3, the V gene TRBV20-1; TRBD2 is a possible D gene (6 bases). The CDR3 contains 13 residues. Trimming took 4 bases from V and 6 from J, leaving 14 bases between them. Germline lookup yields CDR1 DFQATT and CDR2 SNEGSKA (reference sequence). The CDR3 DNA follows: TGCAGTGCTACGGGACTCCTCGGGGATACGCAGTATTTT. This encodes CSATGLLGDTQYF.

The chain uses TRBV7-9 and TRBJ1-1; a weak D match, TRBD1 (5 bases). This CDR3 spans 17 amino acids. V was trimmed by 3 bases and J by 7 bases, leaving 24 bases between them. Germline CDR1 reads SEHNR; CDR2 reads FQNEAQ (reference sequence). The CDR3 here is CASSFRGSLVGHSEAFF. The CDR3 nucleotides are TGTGCCAGCAGCTTTAGGGGTAGTTTGGTAGGGCACAGTGAAGCTTTCTTT.

This clonotype showed up just a few times. The J gene is TRBJ1-4, the V gene TRBV27, with D possibly matching TRBD1 (6 bases). The ends were cut back, 2 bases at V and 0 bases at J, with 10 bases in the middle. CDR3 size: 16 residues. The germline gives CDR1 MNHEY, CDR2 SMNVEV (reference sequence). DNA of the CDR3: TGTGCCAGCAGTTTAAGGGGGGGGGCAACTAATGAAAAACTGTTTTTT. Its translation: CASSLRGGATNEKLFF. Together with reference TRBV27 and TRBJ1-4, the CDR3 gives the full variable domain: EAQVTQNPRYLITVTGKKLTVTCSQNMNHEYMSWYRQDPGLGLRQIYYSMNVEVTDKGDVPEGYKVSRKEKRNFPLILESPSPNQTSLYFCASSLRGGATNEKLFFGSGTQLSVL.

This clonotype was detected a few times. This chain links TRBV6-2 or TRBV6-3 with TRBJ1-1; TRBD1 agrees at 9 bases. The CDR3 totals 15 residues. CDR1 and CDR2 (germline): MNHEY, SVGEGT. V shed 6 bases, J shed 8 bases, and the junction held 13 bases outside the gene matches. The CDR3 nucleotides read TGTGCCAGCAGACGACCGGGACAGGGAGTTCGGGAAGCTTTCTTT. Its translation: CASRRPGQGVREAFF.

This rearrangement joins TRBV29-1 to TRBJ1-1; possible D gene TRBD1, 5 bases. Germline CDR1 reads SQVTM; CDR2 reads ANQGSEA. CDR3 size: 12 residues. Deletions cut 4 bases from V and 7 bases from J, with 13 bases between. The CDR3 DNA reads as TGCAGCGTTGCTCTGACAAGGGGTGAAGCTTTCTTT. It encodes CSVALTRGEAFF.

The CDR3 reads CASSFPRADNYGYTF. The DNA for the CDR3 is TGTGCCAGCAGCTTCCCTAGGGCGGATAACTATGGCTACACCTTC. The chain uses TRBV7-9 and TRBJ1-2; D remains ambiguous. The CDR3 has 15 amino acids. Germline CDR1 reads SEHNR; CDR2 reads FQNEAQ (reference sequence). The V and J ends lost 3 bases and 1 base respectively, with 12 bases between them.

This clonotype has more than one count but fewer than ten. V usage is TRBV5-1 and J usage is TRBJ1-1; 9 bases line up with TRBD1. Germline CDR1 SGHRS, CDR2 YFSETQ. Unmatched junction bases numbered 9, after V lost 2 bases and J lost 1 base. CDR3 length: 17 residues. In DNA form, the CDR3 reads TGCGCCAGCAGCTTCAACAGGGGGCTGAACCGGAACACTGAAGCTTTCTTT. It translates to CASSFNRGLNRNTEAFF. Based on the CDR3 plus reference TRBV5-1 and TRBJ1-1, the full variable domain is KAGVTQTPRYLIKTRGQQVTLSCSPISGHRSVSWYQQTPGQGLQFLFEYFSETQRNKGNFPGRFSGRQFSNSRSEMNVSTLELGDSALYLCASSFNRGLNRNTEAFFGQGTRLTVV.

This clonotype has more than one count but fewer than ten. The rearrangement uses TRBV6-1 and TRBJ1-1; D uncertain. Per germline, CDR1 MNHNS and CDR2 SASEGT. The V end was cut by 5 bases, the J end by 6 bases, with 13 bases between. The CDR3 totals 13 residues. The CDR3 nucleotides are TGTGCCAGCAGTATACATGAAATCTCTGAAGCTTTCTTT. It codes for CASSIHEISEAFF.

The rearrangement uses TRBV20-1 and TRBJ2-4; a weak D match, TRBD2 (6 bases). In germline, CDR1 is DFQATT, CDR2 SNEGSKA (reference sequence). The CDR3 extends over 17 amino acids. Trimming took off 4 bases at V and 0 bases at J, with 19 bases between the two ends. The CDR3 region has the DNA TGCAGTGCTAAACAACCGGGGGTTCTCCTAGCCAAAAACATTCAGTACTTC. Its protein is CSAKQPGVLLAKNIQYF.

This clonotype was counted between two and nine times. The V gene is TRBV5-1, the J gene TRBJ2-1; the D is unclear. Germline V CDR1 and CDR2: SGHRS, YFSETQ. The CDR3 runs to 12 residues. V was shortened by 0 bases and J by 8 bases, with 6 bases between the two germline ends. The CDR3 region has the DNA TGCGCCAGCAGCTTGGATGACTATGAGCAGTTCTTC. This codes for CASSLDDYEQFF.